The clone carrying this T cell receptor (beta chain) has only one observation. Its antigen is not identified. Deep was the level at which the assay was run. Method: immunoSEQ multiplex PCR; TCRdb's copy keeps in-frame clones and lacks some. This table holds more than 2 million clones, about 95% found once. This entry comes from a study of shared clonotypes between healthy human individuals. Study-wide points: Clonotypes that were shared across a few donors made up roughly 5% of naive CD4 clonotypes. Clonotype sharing among donors, it was expected, would be affected by sequencing depth. Sequencing of the sorted subsets was shown by rarefaction to be incomplete despite large depth.

With 0 bases clipped from V and 5 bases from J, the junction kept 4 bases outside the gene matches. CDR1 is SGHDN and CDR2 is FVKESK in the germline V gene. The CDR3 has 15 residues. Input material: naive CD4+ T cells sorted from blood. Subset here: CD45RA+ positively selected. The chain is built from TRBV14 and TRBJ1-2, with 9 bases identical to TRBD1. The receptor comes from a man younger than 30 in good health. Here the CDR3 reads CASSQDGTGLYGYTF. The DNA for the CDR3 is TGTGCCAGCAGCCAAGATGGGACAGGGCTTTATGGCTACACCTTC.